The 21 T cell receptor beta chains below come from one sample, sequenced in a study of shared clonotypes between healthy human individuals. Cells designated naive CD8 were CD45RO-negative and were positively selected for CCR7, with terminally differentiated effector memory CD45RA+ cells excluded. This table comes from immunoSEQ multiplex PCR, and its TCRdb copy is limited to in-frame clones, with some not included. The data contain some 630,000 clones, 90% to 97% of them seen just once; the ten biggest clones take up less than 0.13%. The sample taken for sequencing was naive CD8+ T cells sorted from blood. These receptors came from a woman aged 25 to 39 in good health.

In nucleotides, the CDR3 is TGTGCCAGCAGCTCTTTCACAGATACGCAGTATTTT. As protein: CASSSFTDTQYF. The V gene is TRBV11-3, the J gene TRBJ2-3; no reliable D call. Germline V gene data show CDR1 as SGHNT and CDR2 as YENEEA. There are 12 residues in the CDR3. V shed 4 bases and J shed 2 bases, with 4 bases lying between them.

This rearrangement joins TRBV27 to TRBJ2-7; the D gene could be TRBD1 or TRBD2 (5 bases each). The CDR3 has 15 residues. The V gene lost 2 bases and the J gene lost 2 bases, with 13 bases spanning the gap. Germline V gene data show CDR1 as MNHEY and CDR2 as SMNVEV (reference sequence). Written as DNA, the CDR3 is TGTGCCAGCAGTTTACCGGGACGGGCCCCCTACGAGCAGTACTTC. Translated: CASSLPGRAPYEQYF.

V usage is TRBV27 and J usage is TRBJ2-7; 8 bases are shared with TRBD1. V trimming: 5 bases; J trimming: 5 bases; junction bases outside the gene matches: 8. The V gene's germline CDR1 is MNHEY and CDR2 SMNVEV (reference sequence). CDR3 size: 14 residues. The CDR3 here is CASSPSGTGNEQYF. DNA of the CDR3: TGTGCCAGCAGTCCCTCAGGGACAGGTAACGAGCAGTACTTC.

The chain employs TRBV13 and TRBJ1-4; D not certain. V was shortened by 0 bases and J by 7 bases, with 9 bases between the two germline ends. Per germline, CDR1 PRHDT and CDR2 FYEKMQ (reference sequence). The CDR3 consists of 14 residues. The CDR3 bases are TGTGCCAGCAGCTTAGGCCGGGCTGGTGAAAAACTGTTTTTT. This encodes CASSLGRAGEKLFF.

The CDR3 DNA sequence: TGTGCCAGTAGTAACCCCTTCCGGGACACTGCCGTCGAGCAGTACTTC. Its translation is CASSNPFRDTAVEQYF. The chain couples TRBV19 to TRBJ2-5; the D gene is possibly TRBD1 (6 bases). The better agreement between TRBJ2-7 and the DNA end casts doubt on the J call. From germline, CDR1 is LNHDA and CDR2 SQIVND (reference sequence). CDR3 length equals 16 residues.

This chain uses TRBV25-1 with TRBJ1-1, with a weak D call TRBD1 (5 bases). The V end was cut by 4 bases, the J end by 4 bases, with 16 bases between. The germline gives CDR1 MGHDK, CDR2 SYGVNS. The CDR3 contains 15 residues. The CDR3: CASSVGAGRITEAFF. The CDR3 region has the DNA TGTGCCAGCAGTGTGGGTGCAGGGCGGATCACTGAAGCTTTCTTT.

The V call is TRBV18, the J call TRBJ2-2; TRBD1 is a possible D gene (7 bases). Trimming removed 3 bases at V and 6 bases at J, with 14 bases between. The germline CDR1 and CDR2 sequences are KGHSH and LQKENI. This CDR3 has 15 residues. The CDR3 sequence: CASSPRTGGAGELFF. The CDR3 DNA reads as TGTGCCAGCTCACCGAGGACAGGAGGGGCCGGGGAGCTGTTTTTT.

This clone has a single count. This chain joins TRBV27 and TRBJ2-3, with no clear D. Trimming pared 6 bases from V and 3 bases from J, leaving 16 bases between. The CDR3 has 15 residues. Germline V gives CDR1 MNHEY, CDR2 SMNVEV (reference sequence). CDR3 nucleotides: TGTGCCAGCAGAATCTCCCAGGATGTAACAGATACGCAGTATTTT. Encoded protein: CASRISQDVTDTQYF.

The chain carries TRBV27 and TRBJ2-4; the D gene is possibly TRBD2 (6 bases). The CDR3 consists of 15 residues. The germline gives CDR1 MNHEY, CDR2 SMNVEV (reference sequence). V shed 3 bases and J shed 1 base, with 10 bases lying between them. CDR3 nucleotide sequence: TGTGCCAGCAGTTTGGGAGGATGGGCCAAAAACATTCAGTACTTC. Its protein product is CASSLGGWAKNIQYF.

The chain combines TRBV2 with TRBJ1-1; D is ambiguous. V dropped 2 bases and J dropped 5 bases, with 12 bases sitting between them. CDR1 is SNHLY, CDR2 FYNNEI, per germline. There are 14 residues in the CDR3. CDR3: CASSEPPSGTEAFF. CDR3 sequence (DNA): TGTGCCAGCAGTGAACCCCCGAGTGGGACTGAAGCTTTCTTT.

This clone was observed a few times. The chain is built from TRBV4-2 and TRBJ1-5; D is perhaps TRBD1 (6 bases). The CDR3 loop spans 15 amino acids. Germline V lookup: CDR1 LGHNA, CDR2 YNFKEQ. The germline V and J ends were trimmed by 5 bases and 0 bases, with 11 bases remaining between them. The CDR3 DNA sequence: TGTGCCAGCAGCGCTACAGGGTCTAGCAATCAGCCCCAGCATTTT. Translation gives CASSATGSSNQPQHF.

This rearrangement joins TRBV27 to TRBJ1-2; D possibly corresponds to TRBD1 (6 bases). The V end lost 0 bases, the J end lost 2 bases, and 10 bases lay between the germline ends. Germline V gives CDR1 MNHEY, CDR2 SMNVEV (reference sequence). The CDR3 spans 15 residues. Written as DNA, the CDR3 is TGTGCCAGCAGTTTATCCGGGGGCCCCAACTATGGCTACACCTTC. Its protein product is CASSLSGGPNYGYTF.

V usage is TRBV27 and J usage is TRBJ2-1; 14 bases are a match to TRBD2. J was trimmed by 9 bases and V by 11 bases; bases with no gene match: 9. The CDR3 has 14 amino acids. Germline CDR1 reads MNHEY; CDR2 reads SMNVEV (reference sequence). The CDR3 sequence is CAPGRGTSGSEQFF. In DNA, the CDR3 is TGTGCCCCGGGGCGGGGGACTAGCGGGAGTGAGCAGTTCTTC.

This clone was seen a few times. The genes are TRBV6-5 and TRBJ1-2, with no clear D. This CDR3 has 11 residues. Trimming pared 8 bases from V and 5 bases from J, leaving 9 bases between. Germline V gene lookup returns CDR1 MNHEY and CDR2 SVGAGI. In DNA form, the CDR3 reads TGTGCCAGCCCAGGTCCTTATGGCTACACCTTC. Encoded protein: CASPGPYGYTF.

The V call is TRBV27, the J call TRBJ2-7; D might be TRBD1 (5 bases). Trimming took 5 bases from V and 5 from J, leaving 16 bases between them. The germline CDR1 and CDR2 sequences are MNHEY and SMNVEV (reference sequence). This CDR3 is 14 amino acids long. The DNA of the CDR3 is TGTGCCAGCAGTCTACGAGACAGTTCCAACGAGCAGTACTTC. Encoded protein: CASSLRDSSNEQYF.

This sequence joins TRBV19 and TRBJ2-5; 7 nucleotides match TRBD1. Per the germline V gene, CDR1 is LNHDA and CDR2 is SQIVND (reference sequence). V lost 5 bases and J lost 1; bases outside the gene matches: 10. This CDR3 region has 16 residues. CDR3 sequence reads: CASSPRFGQAQETQYF. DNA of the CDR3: TGTGCCAGTAGTCCGCGCTTCGGACAGGCCCAAGAGACCCAGTACTTC.

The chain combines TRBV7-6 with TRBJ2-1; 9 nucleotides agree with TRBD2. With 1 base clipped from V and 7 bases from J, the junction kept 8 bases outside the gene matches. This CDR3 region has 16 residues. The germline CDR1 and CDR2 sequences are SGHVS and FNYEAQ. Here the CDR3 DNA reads TGTGCCAGCAGCTTAGGGATAGCGGGAGTTTGGAATGAGCAGTTCTTC. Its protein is CASSLGIAGVWNEQFF.

CDR3 sequence reads: CASNSERQGVPDTIYF. The CDR3 DNA sequence: TGTGCCAGCAATTCTGAGCGACAGGGGGTACCAGACACCATATATTTT. This sequence joins TRBV28 and TRBJ1-3; 9 bases are shared with TRBD1. CDR3 length: 16 amino acids. The V gene's germline CDR1 is MDHEN and CDR2 SYDVKM. The trim removed 7 bases at V and 8 bases at J, leaving 15 bases unmatched.

The chain's CDR3 is CASTPRDRYEQYF. The CDR3, as DNA: TGTGCCAGCACCCCCCGGGACAGATACGAGCAGTACTTC. This chain uses TRBV6-5 with TRBJ2-7; TRBD1 aligns across 7 bases. V lost 7 bases to trimming and J lost 4 bases; unmatched junction nucleotides: 7. Germline CDR1 reads MNHEY; CDR2 reads SVGAGI. The CDR3 runs to 13 residues.

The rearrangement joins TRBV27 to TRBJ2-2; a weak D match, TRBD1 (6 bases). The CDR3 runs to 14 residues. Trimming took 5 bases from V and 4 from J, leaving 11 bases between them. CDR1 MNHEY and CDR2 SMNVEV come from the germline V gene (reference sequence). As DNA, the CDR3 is TGTGCCAGCAGTCTGGGACACCTCACCGGGGAGCTGTTTTTT. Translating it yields CASSLGHLTGELFF.

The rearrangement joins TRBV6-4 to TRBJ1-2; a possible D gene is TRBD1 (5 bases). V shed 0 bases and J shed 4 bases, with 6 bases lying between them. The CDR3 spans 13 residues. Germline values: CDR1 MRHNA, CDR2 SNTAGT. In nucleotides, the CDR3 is TGTGCCAGCAGTGACTCAGGGGTCTATGGCTACACCTTC. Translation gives CASSDSGVYGYTF.